Listed here are 14 T cell receptor beta chains from one sample, sequenced in a study of metastatic and nonmetastatic thyroid tumors. Patients underwent thyroid surgery, and none had received any treatment before it. TCRdb re-analyzed the PCR reads using MiXCR. The sample includes 30,000 to 35,000 clones, roughly 19% seen only once; the top ten take 22%. Specimen: blood. The receptors here all came from a female donor with papillary thyroid cancer or a benign thyroid nodule (not recorded which). Some clones in this sample may be carry-over from other donors' samples.

This clone was found a few times. J is TRBJ2-2 and V is TRBV6-1; D unclear. This CDR3 has 17 residues. V lost 6 bases, J lost 0 bases, and 17 bases lay in between. Germline assignment: CDR1 MNHNS and CDR2 SASEGT. As DNA, the CDR3 is TGTGCCAGCAGAGGTCCCATAAGCCTATCGAACACCGGGGAGCTGTTTTTT. Its translation is CASRGPISLSNTGELFF.

This clone was detected many times. The CDR3 sequence: CASSIPVLFF. The DNA for the CDR3 is TGTGCCAGTAGTATTCCCGTCCTGTTTTTT. The V call is TRBV19, the J call TRBJ1-4; no clear D gene. The V end was cut by 3 bases, the J end by 14 bases, with 7 bases between. Germline-derived CDR1 and CDR2 are LNHDA and SQIVND (reference sequence). The CDR3 is 10 residues long.

This clone was observed at least ten times. The chain carries TRBV20-1 and TRBJ2-3, with D perhaps matching TRBD2 (5 bases). Germline CDR1 reads DFQATT; CDR2 reads SNEGSKA (reference sequence). V dropped 0 bases and J dropped 2 bases, with 12 bases sitting between them. The CDR3 length is 15 residues. The CDR3, as DNA: TGCAGTGCTAGAGAGAGGGCCAGACTCACAGATACGCAGTATTTT. Amino acid sequence: CSARERARLTDTQYF.

This clone was seen a few times. This may stem from a read error, because a much larger clone lies one nucleotide away. The CDR3 ends on some other residue instead of the conserved phenylalanine or tryptophan, so this is likely a read error. The CDR3 nucleotides read TGTGCCAGCAGCGTAGAAGGCGGGGGCATAATTAATACGCAGTATTCT. This gives the protein CASSVEGGGIINTQYS. The chain carries TRBV9 and TRBJ2-3, with D tentatively TRBD2 (7 bases). The germline CDR1 and CDR2 sequences are SGDLS and YYNGEE. The ends were cut back, 0 bases at V and 7 bases at J, with 18 bases in the middle. The CDR3 has 16 amino acids.

The V gene is TRBV6-1, the J gene TRBJ2-7, with a weak D call TRBD2 (5 bases). V lost 6 bases, J lost 0 bases, and 9 bases lay in between. This CDR3 has 13 amino acids. CDR1 MNHNS and CDR2 SASEGT come from the germline V gene. The CDR3 region is CASRLRDSYEQYF. In DNA form, the CDR3 reads TGTGCCAGCAGACTTCGGGACTCCTACGAGCAGTACTTC.

Many counts were recorded for this clone. The genes are TRBV19 and TRBJ1-2; D is unresolved. Germline values: CDR1 LNHDA, CDR2 SQIVND (reference sequence). The V and J ends lost 8 bases and 1 base respectively, with 17 bases between them. This CDR3 contains 15 residues. In DNA, the CDR3 is TGTGCCAGTTGCCATAATGCGGGATATAACTATGGCTACACCTTC. It encodes CASCHNAGYNYGYTF.

This chain links TRBV20-1 with TRBJ2-5; TRBD2 agrees at 11 bases. Trimming at V came to 0 bases and at J to 0 bases, leaving 6 bases not matched to a gene. Germline CDR1 is DFQATT and CDR2 is SNEGSKA (reference sequence). This CDR3 region has 17 residues. Here the CDR3 reads CSARDPWTSGYQETQYF. As DNA, the CDR3 is TGCAGTGCTAGAGATCCCTGGACTAGCGGGTACCAAGAGACCCAGTACTTC.

This clone showed up many times. The gene calls are TRBV7-2 and TRBJ1-3; maybe TRBD1 (5 bases). CDR3 length: 15 residues. The germline CDR1 and CDR2 sequences are SGHTA and FQGNSA. Trimming cost V 2 bases and J 0 bases, with 8 bases left between them. The CDR3 sequence is CASSLQGLSGNTIYF. The CDR3 DNA sequence: TGTGCCAGCAGCTTACAGGGCCTCTCTGGAAACACCATATATTTT. Filled out from reference TRBV7-2 and TRBJ1-3, the complete variable domain reads GAGVSQSPSNKVTEKGKDVELRCDPISGHTALYWYRQSLGQGLEFLIYFQGNSAPDKSGLPSDRFSAERTGGSVSTLTIQRTQQEDSAVYLCASSLQGLSGNTIYFGEGSWLTVV.

This clone was counted at least ten times. The rearrangement links TRBV11-2 to TRBJ2-2; D is undetermined. V lost 3 bases and J 6 bases, leaving 11 bases between the germline ends. The CDR3 contains 14 residues. The germline gives CDR1 SGHAT, CDR2 FQNNGV. The CDR3 is CASSFRMGPGELFF. CDR3 nucleotides: TGTGCCAGCAGCTTCCGAATGGGTCCCGGGGAGCTGTTTTTT.

This clone was seen only a few times. One end of the junction fails to match germline, which may point to a read error. V is TRBV6-5 and J is TRBJ1-3, with D tentatively TRBD1 (5 bases). Germline assignment: CDR1 MNHEY and CDR2 SVGAGI. The CDR3 loop spans 11 amino acids. CDR3 bases: TGCGCCGGGGCAGGGGGAAACACCATATATTTT. This encodes CAGAGGNTIYF.

This clone was found many times. At one boundary the junction diverges from the germline segment, which might be a read error. The chain employs TRBV20-1 and TRBJ2-2; 7 bases match TRBD2. Germline V CDR1 and CDR2: DFQATT, SNEGSKA (reference sequence). This CDR3 is built from 15 residues. CDR3 amino acids: CSARTGGGGTGELSF. The CDR3 DNA sequence: TGCAGTGCTAGAACGGGAGGAGGAGGCACCGGGGAGCTGTCTTTT.

This clone was picked up many times. This sequence joins TRBV6-2 or TRBV6-3 and TRBJ2-3; 9 nucleotides align to TRBD1. Unmatched junction bases numbered 9, after V lost 5 bases and J lost 9 bases. There are 14 residues in the CDR3. Germline lookup yields CDR1 MNHEY and CDR2 SVGEGT. The DNA of the CDR3 is TGTGCCAGCAGTACTCCGGGACAGGGTGGGACGCAGTATTTT. Translating it yields CASSTPGQGGTQYF.

This clone was seen many times. The chain uses TRBV20-1 and TRBJ1-6, with 10 bases fitting TRBD1. The length of the CDR3 is 16 residues. V gave up 6 bases and J gave up 9 bases; unmatched junction bases: 14. CDR1 is DFQATT, CDR2 SNEGSKA, per germline (reference sequence). The CDR3 region is CSAGGSTGGLGSPLHF. As DNA, the CDR3 is TGCAGTGCCGGGGGATCGACAGGGGGCTTAGGTTCACCCCTCCACTTT.

The chain joins TRBV6-1 to TRBJ2-3; possible D gene TRBD1, 6 bases. Trimming stripped 11 bases from V and 1 base from J, with 19 bases between. The CDR3 length is 15 residues. Germline CDR1 reads MNHNS; CDR2 reads SASEGT. The CDR3 reads CAGQAWGQRTDTQYF. The CDR3, as DNA: TGTGCCGGACAAGCTTGGGGACAACGCACAGATACGCAGTATTTT.